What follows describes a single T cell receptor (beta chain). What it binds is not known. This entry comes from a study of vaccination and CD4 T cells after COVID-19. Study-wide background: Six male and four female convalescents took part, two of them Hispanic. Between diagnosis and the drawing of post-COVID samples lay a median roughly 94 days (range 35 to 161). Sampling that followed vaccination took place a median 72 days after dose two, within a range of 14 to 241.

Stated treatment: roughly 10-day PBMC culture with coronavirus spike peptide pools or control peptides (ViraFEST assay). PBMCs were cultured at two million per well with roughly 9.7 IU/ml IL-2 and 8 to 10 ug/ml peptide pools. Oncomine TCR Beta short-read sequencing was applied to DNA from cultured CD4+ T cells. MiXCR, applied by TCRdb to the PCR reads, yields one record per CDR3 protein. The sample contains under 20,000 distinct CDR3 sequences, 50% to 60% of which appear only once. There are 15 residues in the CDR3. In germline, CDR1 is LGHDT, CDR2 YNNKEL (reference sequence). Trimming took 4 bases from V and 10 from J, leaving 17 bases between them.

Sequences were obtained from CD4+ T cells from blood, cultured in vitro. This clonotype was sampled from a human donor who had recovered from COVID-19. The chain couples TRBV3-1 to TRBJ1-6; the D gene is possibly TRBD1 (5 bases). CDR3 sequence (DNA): TGTGCCAGCAGCCCACCCGGGCAGGGATCCTCACCCCTCCACTTT. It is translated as CASSPPGQGSSPLHF.